The clone carrying this T cell receptor beta chain has at least ten counts. The target antigen is unknown. TCRdb ran MiXCR on the PCR reads and lists one entry per CDR3 protein. The table shows over 10,000 distinct CDR3 sequences, with approximately 20% occurring only once. The CDR3 is made up of 16 amino acids. The germline V gene encodes CDR1 SGHDT and CDR2 YYEEEE. With 0 bases removed from V and 2 bases from J, the gap between germline ends came to 12 bases. The data are from a study of molecular identifiers for immune sequencing clone quantification. Study-wide findings and caveats: Barcode collisions between identical TCR molecules could shrink estimates of highly expanded clone sizes.

This chain connects TRBV5-6 to TRBJ1-3; unclear D gene. This receptor was taken from a human donor in good health. Some libraries in this study had Jurkat cell RNA spiked in. Sample: naive CD8+ T cells from blood, with Jurkat cell RNA spiked in. Subset in this sample: FACS-sorted CD8+CD4-CCR7+CD45RA+ naive T cells. The CDR3 is CASSLAWEGAGNTIYF. CDR3 DNA: TGTGCCAGCAGCTTGGCTTGGGAGGGCGCTGGAAACACCATATATTTT.